This entry is about one TCR beta chain. The target of this receptor is not known. No much larger clone is present one base from it, and per-base qualities are unavailable. These data come from a study of OX40 agonist ivuxolimab in advanced cancers. Notes on the research overall: The costimulatory receptor OX40 (CD134) was targeted by ivuxolimab, a fully human IgG2 agonistic monoclonal antibody. Intravenous ivuxolimab was administered to patients every 2 weeks at six dose levels: 0.01, 0.1, 0.3, 1.5, 3 and 10 mg/kg. Of the roughly 52 dose-escalation patients, hepatocellular carcinoma was present in approximately 20, melanoma in approximately 15, renal cell carcinoma in 9 and head and neck cancer in 9. A male proportion of under 85% and a mean age of approximately 61 years, ranging from roughly 20 to 80, were recorded for the dose-escalation cohort. Prior anti-PD-1, anti-PD-L1 or anti-CTLA-4 therapy was permitted, and about 40% of dose-escalation patients had received checkpoint inhibitors. Partial responses were achieved by three dose-escalation patients, of whom one had hepatocellular carcinoma and two had cutaneous melanoma. The point of sequencing TCRbeta in the periphery was to test whether ivuxolimab changed TCR sequence diversity and drove clonal T-cell expansion. The paper covers the monotherapy dose-escalation part of the phase I ivuxolimab trial, which included N = 52 patients. The research as a whole found: At doses from 0.1 to 3.0 mg/kg, clonal expansion was seen in both CD4+ and CD8+ blood T cells between baseline and week 6. After ivuxolimab, more expanded clones were found on average in CD8+ T cells than in CD4+ T cells. The antigen specificity of the peripheral T cells that underwent clonal expansion was not determined. Low levels of normalized T-cell clonal expansion were also shown by some nonresponding patients. In the 0.1-3.0 mg/kg groups, partial responders were among the patients with the lowest normalized peripheral clonal expansion, particularly in CD8+ T cells.

The germline V gene specifies KGHSH as CDR1 and LQKENI as CDR2. The junction shows trimming of 4 bases on V and 7 bases on J, and the gene matches do not reach 1 base of it. The CDR3, from cysteine to phenylalanine, totals 13 residues. Of the read, only the CDR3 DNA is kept; its 39 bases are in frame from base 1. The trial excluded patients who had a history of autoimmune disease or who were on systemic immunosuppression. Peripheral blood for TCR sequencing was collected from all dose cohorts at baseline, on cycle 4 day 1, and on cycle 7 day 1. Samples came from an open-label, multicenter, first-in-human phase I dose-escalation trial of ivuxolimab. Adults with locally advanced or metastatic melanoma, renal cell, hepatocellular, or head and neck squamous cell carcinoma were enrolled in the trial. Before TCR sequencing, CD4+ and CD8+ T cells were separately sorted from peripheral blood. Genomic DNA was extracted from sorted cells for sequencing of the TCRbeta CDR3 region. The immunoSEQ Assay was used to sequence the TCRbeta CDR3 regions. TCRdb carries this immuneACCESS record with in-frame sequences only. Its versions omit some clonotypes, under half of them owing to an unresolved V gene in the studies checked, with the rest unexplained. The sample table shows 87,000 or so clones, and around nine tenths are seen once. The ten largest clonotypes hold about 1.6% of the sample.

In this chain, TRBV18 is recombined with TRBJ1-6, and TRBD1 matches 7 of the central bases. Sequenced here: CD4+ or CD8+ T cells sorted from blood, sampled in a trial of the OX40 agonist ivuxolimab. This TCR derives from an adult with an advanced solid tumor such as melanoma, head and neck, liver or kidney cancer. The CDR3 is CASSRDRNSPLHF. The DNA is TGTGCCAGCTCACGGGACAGAAATTCACCCCTCCACTTT.